This T cell receptor beta chain was identified during a study of T cells in Graves' hyperthyroidism and ophthalmopathy. Authors of the study amplified TCR beta CDR3 regions from RNA transcripts. A set of HTBI primers served as the primers for a first-round RT-PCR of the TCR CDR3. TCRdb reanalysed the multiplex PCR reads using MiXCR and keeps one entry per CDR3 protein. The sample holds around 300,000 distinct CDR3 sequences; approximately 14% are singletons and the top ten take 20% to 25%. This clonotype was detected once. Its ends do not fully match the called genes, so a read error is possible. This CDR3 is 13 amino acids long. Germline V lookup: CDR1 SEHNR, CDR2 FQNEAQ (reference sequence). This sample holds PBMCs from approximately 10 ml fresh peripheral blood.

The sequence derives from a young woman with Graves' hyperthyroidism. The chain uses TRBV7-9 and TRBJ2-2; no clear D. The sequenced sample was blood. The CDR3 loop reads CASSSPTPGELFF. CDR3 coding DNA: TGCGCCAGCAGCTCCCCCACCCCCGGGGAGCTGTTTTTT.